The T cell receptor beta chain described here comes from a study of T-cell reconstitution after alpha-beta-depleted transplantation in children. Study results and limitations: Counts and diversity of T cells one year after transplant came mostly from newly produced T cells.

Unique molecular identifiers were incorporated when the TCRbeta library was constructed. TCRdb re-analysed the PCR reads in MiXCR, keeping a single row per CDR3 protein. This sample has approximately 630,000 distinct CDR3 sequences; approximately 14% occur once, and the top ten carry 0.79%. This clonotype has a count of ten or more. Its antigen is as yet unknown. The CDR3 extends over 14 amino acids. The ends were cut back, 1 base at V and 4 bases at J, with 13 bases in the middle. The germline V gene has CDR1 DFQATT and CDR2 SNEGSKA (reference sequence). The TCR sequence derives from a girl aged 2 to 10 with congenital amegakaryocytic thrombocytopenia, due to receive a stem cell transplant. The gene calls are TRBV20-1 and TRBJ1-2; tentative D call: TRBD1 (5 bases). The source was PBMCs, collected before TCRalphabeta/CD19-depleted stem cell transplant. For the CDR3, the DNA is TGCAGTGCTAGAGGAGGAAGGGACGTCTATGGCTACACCTTC. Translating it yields CSARGGRDVYGYTF.